Listed below are T cell receptor beta chains from one sample, sequenced in a study of PD-1 blockade in classical Hodgkin lymphoma. The protocol was immunoSEQ multiplex PCR, while the TCRdb copy is restricted to in-frame clones and leaves out a portion. The sample contains more than 50,000 clones, over 75% of which appear only once. The sequencing here drew on peripheral blood mononuclear cells (PBMCs), taken at baseline. The receptors come from a human donor with classical Hodgkin lymphoma. The CDR3 runs from the conserved cysteine through the conserved F or W. Fields, in order: D gene, V gene, clone size, J gene, CDR3 DNA, CDR3 protein. The D gene is left open where the match is weak. The size entry is marked missing in some rows and otherwise reads once, few, many or a size class.

TRBD1	TRBV6-5	-	TRBJ2-7	TGTGCCAGCAGCCGCAGGGGGAGCTCCTACGAGCAGTACTTC	CASSRRGSSYEQYF
-	TRBV5-4	few	TRBJ2-7	TGTGCCAGCAGCCCTGTGGGCAGCTCCTACGAGCAGTACTTC	CASSPVGSSYEQYF
-	TRBV6-1	-	TRBJ1-2	TGTGCCAGCAGTAGTTTTAACTATGGCTACACCTTC	CASSSFNYGYTF
-	TRBV30	-	TRBJ1-2	TGTGCCCGATCGGGAACGGCAGGAGGCTACACCTTC	CARSGTAGGYTF
-	TRBV7-9	-	TRBJ2-1	TGTGCCAGCAGCTACGGTAGCTCCTACAATGAGCAGTTCTTC	CASSYGSSYNEQFF
-	TRBV4-1	-	TRBJ2-1	TGCGCCAGCAGCCAAGGGTACAATGAGCAGTTCTTC	CASSQGYNEQFF
-	TRBV5-6	-	TRBJ2-7	TGTGCCAGCAGCACCGACCTCGTCGAGCAGTACTTC	CASSTDLVEQYF
-	TRBV4-1	-	TRBJ2-2	TGCGCCAGCAGCCAAAGTTTTATAGGAGGGAATACCGGGGAGCTGTTTTTT	CASSQSFIGGNTGELFF
TRBD1	TRBV7-8	-	TRBJ1-1	TGTGCCAGCAGCAGAACAGGGGACACTGAAGCTTTCTTT	CASSRTGDTEAFF
TRBD2	TRBV19	-	TRBJ2-1	TGTGCCAGTAGTACTAGCGGGGGAACCTACAATGAGCAGTTCTTC	CASSTSGGTYNEQFF
-	TRBV6-5	-	TRBJ1-2	TGTGCCAGCAGTTATATAGAGGGGATCAACTATGGCTACACCTTC	CASSYIEGINYGYTF
-	TRBV7-3	-	TRBJ1-6	TGTGCCAGCAGCTTAAACGCGGACAGAGGCTCACCCCTCCACTTT	CASSLNADRGSPLHF
-	TRBV7-2	many	TRBJ1-2	TGTGCCAGCAGCTTAATAACGTCATTAGCTAACTATGGCTACACCTTC	CASSLITSLANYGYTF
-	TRBV2	-	TRBJ2-7	TGTGCCAGCAAAGGGACCCCCTACGAGCAGTACTTC	CASKGTPYEQYF
-	TRBV6-6	-	TRBJ2-3	TGTGCCAGCAGTAAACCCGGGACGGGGAGCACAGATACGCAGTATTTT	CASSKPGTGSTDTQYF
-	TRBV27	-	TRBJ2-7	TGTGCCTGCGGACCGAACTACGAGCAGTACTTC	CACGPNYEQYF
TRBD2	TRBV12-5	-	TRBJ2-7	TGTGCTAGTGGTTTGCCGGGGGGTAGAAACGAGCAGTACTTC	CASGLPGGRNEQYF
-	TRBV19	-	TRBJ1-2	TGTGCCAGTACCCCACAGCGATCCTTTCGCTATGGCTACACCTTC	CASTPQRSFRYGYTF
-	TRBV27	-	TRBJ2-7	TGTGCCAGCAGACCGCACAAGGGTCCCTACGAGCAGTACTTC	CASRPHKGPYEQYF
-	TRBV10-3	once	TRBJ1-1	TGTGCCATCAGGGCTGGGAACACTGAAGCTTTCTTT	CAIRAGNTEAFF
-	TRBV15	-	TRBJ1-2	TGTGCCACCAGCAGAGAAGGTAGTAGTTACACCTTC	CATSREGSSYTF
-	TRBV9	-	TRBJ2-1	TGTGCCAGCAGCCCCTTAACCGATGAGCAGTTCTTC	CASSPLTDEQFF
-	TRBV2	-	TRBJ1-6	TGTGCCAGCAGCATGTTGGATGATTCACCCCTCCACTTT	CASSMLDDSPLHF
-	TRBV30	-	TRBJ2-1	TGTGCCTGGAGTGTCGGCAGGGCCACCTACAATGAGCAGTTCTTC	CAWSVGRATYNEQFF
-	TRBV5-6	-	TRBJ2-1	TGTGCCAGCAGCTTGGAACCCAACAATGAGCAGTTCTTC	CASSLEPNNEQFF
TRBD1	TRBV27	-	TRBJ1-3	TGTGCCAGCAGTCCCACAGGGGCAGCCTTCTCTGGAAACACCATATATTTT	CASSPTGAAFSGNTIYF
-	TRBV28	-	TRBJ2-1	TGTGCCAGCAGTTTAGGAAGCGGGCCCAATGAGCAGTTCTTC	CASSLGSGPNEQFF
TRBD2	TRBV29-1	-	TRBJ2-3	TGCAGCGCATCCTGGCCGGGGGGATTCACAGATACGCAGTATTTT	CSASWPGGFTDTQYF
-	TRBV6-1	-	TRBJ2-5	TGTGCCAGCAGTGGAGGGAACAGGCAAGAGACCCAGTACTTC	CASSGGNRQETQYF
-	TRBV5-1	once	TRBJ2-5	TGCGCCAGCAGCTTAGGCAGAAAAGAGACCCAGTACTTC	CASSLGRKETQYF
TRBD1	TRBV25-1	-	TRBJ2-7	TGTGCCACAGGACAGGGGGCTTACGAGCAGTACTTC	CATGQGAYEQYF
-	TRBV4-2	-	TRBJ2-1	TGTGCCAGCAGCCACCCAGATACTAGCCCTGAGCAGTTCTTC	CASSHPDTSPEQFF
-	TRBV18	-	TRBJ1-4	TGTGCCAGCTCACCGGCCGCAGGCTTAGAAAAACTGTTTTTT	CASSPAAGLEKLFF
-	TRBV15	-	TRBJ1-2	TGTGCCACCAGCAGGCCCGGGCAGGCCGCAGCTAACTATGGCTACACCTTC	CATSRPGQAAANYGYTF
TRBD2	TRBV29-1	-	TRBJ2-1	TGCAGCGTTGAAGGAAGGACTAGTGAGAAAATAAGTTTCTTC	CSVEGRTSEKISFF
TRBD1	TRBV5-6	-	TRBJ1-2	TGTGCCAGCAGCTCACTCCCACAGGGGGAGGGTGGCTACACCTTC	CASSSLPQGEGGYTF
-	TRBV10-2	once	TRBJ1-1	TGCGCCAGCAGTACAATGAACACTGAAGCTTTCTTT	CASSTMNTEAFF
TRBD2	TRBV7-3	-	TRBJ2-5	TGTGCCAGCAGCTTATTGGGTGGTAGCGGGGTAGAAGAGACCCAGTACTTC	CASSLLGGSGVEETQYF
TRBD1	TRBV7-8	-	TRBJ2-7	TGTGCCAGCAGCTCTATAACAGGGGGTACCCTTTACGAGCAGTACTTC	CASSSITGGTLYEQYF
TRBD1	TRBV6-1	-	TRBJ1-1	TGTGCCAGCAGTGACCCAGGGGGCAGGGACACTGAAGCTTTCTTT	CASSDPGGRDTEAFF
-	TRBV6-1	-	TRBJ2-7	TGTGCCAGCAGTGAAAGTTACAGCTACGAGCAGTACTTC	CASSESYSYEQYF
-	TRBV5-4	-	TRBJ1-1	TGTGCCAGCAGGTATCACGGGCAGACAGGAGTGAACACTGAAGCTTTCTTT	CASRYHGQTGVNTEAFF
-	TRBV4-1	-	TRBJ1-2	TGCGCCAGCAGCCCGACAGGCGACAGATCCCTTAACTATGGCTACACCTTC	CASSPTGDRSLNYGYTF
-	TRBV7-2	-	TRBJ2-1	TGTGCCAGCAGCATGACTGTCTACAATGAGCAGTTCTTC	CASSMTVYNEQFF
-	TRBV6-1	-	TRBJ1-1	TGTGCCAGTTACAGGGCGAACACTGAAGCTTTCTTT	CASYRANTEAFF
-	TRBV6-4	once	TRBJ2-3	TGTGCCAGCAGTGAGCAGGGAGTAGCAGGCGATACGCAGTATTTT	CASSEQGVAGDTQYF
-	TRBV2	many	TRBJ1-1	TGTGCCAGCAGTGAGAACCGGGCTGTGAACACTGAAGCTTTCTTT	CASSENRAVNTEAFF
-	TRBV7-8	-	TRBJ2-3	TGTGCCAGCAGCTTAGCAGAGAGCACAGATACGCAGTATTTT	CASSLAESTDTQYF
TRBD2	TRBV5-1	-	TRBJ2-7	TGCGCCAGCAGCTTGGATGAGCGGGGGGTGTCCTACGAGCAGTACTTC	CASSLDERGVSYEQYF